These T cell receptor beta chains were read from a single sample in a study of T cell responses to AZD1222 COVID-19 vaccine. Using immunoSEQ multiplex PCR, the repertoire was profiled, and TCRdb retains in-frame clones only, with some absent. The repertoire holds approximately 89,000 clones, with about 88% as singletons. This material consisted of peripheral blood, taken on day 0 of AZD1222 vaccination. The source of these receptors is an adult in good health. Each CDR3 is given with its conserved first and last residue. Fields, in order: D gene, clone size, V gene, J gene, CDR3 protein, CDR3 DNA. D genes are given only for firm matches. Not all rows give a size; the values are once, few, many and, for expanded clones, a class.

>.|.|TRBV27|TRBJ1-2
CASYPSQNGDPIYGYTF
TGTGCCAGCTACCCTTCCCAGAACGGGGACCCGATTTATGGCTACACCTTC
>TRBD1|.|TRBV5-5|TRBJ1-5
CASSSTQGGNQPQHF
TGTGCCAGCAGTTCGACTCAGGGGGGCAATCAGCCCCAGCATTTT
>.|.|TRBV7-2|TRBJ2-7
CASRTGLSVEQYF
TGTGCCAGCAGAACGGGTCTGTCGGTCGAGCAGTACTTC
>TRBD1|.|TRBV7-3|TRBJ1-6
CASSQAGGRNSPLHF
TGTGCCAGCAGCCAGGCAGGGGGCCGGAATTCACCCCTCCACTTT
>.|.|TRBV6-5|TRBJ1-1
CASSSDTEAFF
TGTGCCAGCAGCTCGGACACTGAAGCTTTCTTT
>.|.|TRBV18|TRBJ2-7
CASSPLSSYEQYF
TGTGCCAGCTCACCACTAAGCTCCTACGAGCAGTACTTC
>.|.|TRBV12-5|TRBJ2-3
CASGLVLRRDTDTQYF
TGTGCTAGTGGTTTGGTTCTCCGGCGGGACACAGATACGCAGTATTTT
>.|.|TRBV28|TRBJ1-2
CASIKYRGGYGYTF
TGTGCCAGCATCAAATACCGGGGGGGCTATGGCTACACCTTC
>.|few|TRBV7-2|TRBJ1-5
CASSLVGGGNQPQHF
TGTGCCAGCAGCTTAGTGGGAGGGGGCAATCAGCCCCAGCATTTT
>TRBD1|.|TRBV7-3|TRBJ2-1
CASSSGQGSYNEQFF
TGTGCCAGCAGCTCGGGACAGGGCTCCTACAATGAGCAGTTCTTC
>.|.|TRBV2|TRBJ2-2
CASIRGSANTGELFF
TGTGCCAGCATCCGAGGGTCCGCGAACACCGGGGAGCTGTTTTTT
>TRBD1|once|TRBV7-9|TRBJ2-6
CASNPGQFFGANVLTF
TGTGCCAGCAATCCGGGACAGTTTTTTGGGGCCAACGTCCTGACTTTC
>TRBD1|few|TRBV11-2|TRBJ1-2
CASSLVNRGSYGYTF
TGTGCCAGCAGCTTAGTTAACAGGGGATCCTATGGCTACACCTTC
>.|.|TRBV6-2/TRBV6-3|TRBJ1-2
CASSWTDNYGYTF
TGTGCCAGCAGTTGGACCGACAACTATGGCTACACCTTC
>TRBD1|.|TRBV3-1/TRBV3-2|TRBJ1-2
CASSLGQGARYGYTF
TGTGCCAGCAGCTTGGGACAGGGGGCACGGTATGGCTACACCTTC
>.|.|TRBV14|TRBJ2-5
CASSPLVGGAETQYF
TGTGCCAGCAGCCCCTTGGTTGGAGGGGCGGAGACCCAGTACTTC
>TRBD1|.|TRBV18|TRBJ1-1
CASSLGQGAVKTEAFF
TGTGCCAGCTCACTGGGACAGGGGGCTGTAAAGACTGAAGCTTTCTTT
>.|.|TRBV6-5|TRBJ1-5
CASSYSSGGNQPQHF
TGTGCCAGCAGTTACAGCTCAGGAGGCAATCAGCCCCAGCATTTT
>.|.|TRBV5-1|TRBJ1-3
CASGRSSGNTIYF
TGCGCCAGCGGACGGAGCTCTGGAAACACCATATATTTT
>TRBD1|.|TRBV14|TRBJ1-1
CASSPRQGKTEAFF
TGTGCCAGCAGCCCACGACAGGGGAAAACTGAAGCTTTCTTT
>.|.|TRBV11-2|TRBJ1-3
CASLEAPPSRIGAGNTIYF
TGTGCCAGCCTAGAGGCCCCCCCATCCAGGATCGGGGCTGGAAACACCATATATTTT
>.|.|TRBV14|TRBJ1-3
CASSQVQAFSGNTIYF
TGTGCCAGCAGCCAAGTCCAGGCTTTCTCTGGAAACACCATATATTTT
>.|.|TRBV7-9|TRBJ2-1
CASSLGGFSYNEQFF
TGTGCCAGCAGCTTAGGTGGCTTCTCCTACAATGAGCAGTTCTTC
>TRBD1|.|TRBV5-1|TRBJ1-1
CASSLTGLNTEAFF
TGCGCCAGCAGTTTGACAGGGCTGAACACTGAAGCTTTCTTT
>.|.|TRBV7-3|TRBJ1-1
CASSRTSSTEAFF
TGTGCCAGCAGCCGAACATCCAGCACTGAAGCTTTCTTT
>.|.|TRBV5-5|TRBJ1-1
CASSLGDTVLAFF
TGTGCCAGCAGCTTGGGCGACACCGTGTTGGCTTTCTTT
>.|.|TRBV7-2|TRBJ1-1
CASSLASANTEAFF
TGTGCCAGCAGCTTAGCCTCGGCGAACACTGAAGCTTTCTTT
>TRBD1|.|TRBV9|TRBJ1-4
CASRLQTGGKLGNEKLFF
TGTGCCAGCAGACTTCAGACAGGGGGCAAACTTGGGAATGAAAAACTGTTTTTT
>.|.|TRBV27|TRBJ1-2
CASSRGTGNYGYTF
TGTGCCAGCAGTCGAGGGACGGGAAACTATGGCTACACCTTC
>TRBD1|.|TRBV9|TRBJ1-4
CASSVAAGGGEKLFF
TGTGCCAGCAGCGTAGCGGCAGGGGGAGGTGAAAAACTGTTTTTT
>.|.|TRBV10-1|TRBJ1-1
CASSEYAMNTEAFF
TGCGCCAGCAGTGAATATGCCATGAACACTGAAGCTTTCTTT
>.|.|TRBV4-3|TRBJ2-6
CASSQEGQGNSGANVLTF
TGCGCCAGCAGCCAAGAAGGGCAGGGGAACTCTGGGGCCAACGTCCTGACTTTC
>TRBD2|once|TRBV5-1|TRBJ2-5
CATSLAGGQETQYF
TGCGCCACCTCCTTAGCGGGGGGCCAAGAGACCCAGTACTTC
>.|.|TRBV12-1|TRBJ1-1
CASSFAPGPADTEAFF
TGTGCCAGCAGCTTTGCCCCGGGACCGGCGGACACTGAAGCTTTCTTT
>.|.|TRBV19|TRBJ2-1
CASSPGGSYNEQFF
TGTGCCAGTAGTCCCGGTGGTAGCTACAATGAGCAGTTCTTC
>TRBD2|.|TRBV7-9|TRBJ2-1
CASSQNIAGTYNEQFF
TGTGCCAGCAGCCAAAATATAGCGGGGACCTACAATGAGCAGTTCTTC
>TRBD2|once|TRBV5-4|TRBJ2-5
CASSLAGGLQETQYF
TGTGCCAGCAGCTTAGCGGGGGGGCTCCAAGAGACCCAGTACTTC
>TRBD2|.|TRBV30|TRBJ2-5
CAWSKRGGLETQYF
TGTGCCTGGAGTAAGAGGGGAGGGTTAGAGACCCAGTACTTC
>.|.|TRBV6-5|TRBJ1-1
CASSSRVPLNTEAFF
TGTGCCAGCAGTTCCAGGGTTCCCTTGAACACTGAAGCTTTCTTT
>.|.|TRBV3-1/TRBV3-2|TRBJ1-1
CASSQDSRRRNTEAFF
TGTGCCAGCAGCCAAGATTCAAGGAGAAGGAACACTGAAGCTTTCTTT
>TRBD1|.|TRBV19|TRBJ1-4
CASSKLTGGENEKLFF
TGTGCCAGTAGTAAGCTAACAGGGGGCGAGAATGAAAAACTGTTTTTT
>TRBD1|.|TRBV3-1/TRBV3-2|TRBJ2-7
CASSRQTGEYEQYF
TGTGCCAGCAGCCGCCAAACAGGGGAGTACGAGCAGTACTTC
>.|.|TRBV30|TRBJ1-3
CAWSARGETIYF
TGTGCCTGGAGTGCCCGTGGGGAGACCATATATTTT
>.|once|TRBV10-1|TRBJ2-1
CASSVAFGQGNNEQFF
TGCGCCAGCAGTGTTGCGTTTGGGCAGGGAAACAATGAGCAGTTCTTC
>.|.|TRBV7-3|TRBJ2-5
CASSPGRQETQYF
TGTGCCAGCAGCCCGGGCCGCCAAGAGACCCAGTACTTC
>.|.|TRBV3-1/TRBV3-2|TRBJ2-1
CASSQGRGPYNEQFF
TGTGCCAGCAGCCAAGGGCGGGGGCCTTACAATGAGCAGTTCTTC
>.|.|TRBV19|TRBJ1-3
CASSILSGNTIYF
TGTGCCAGTAGTATCCTGTCTGGAAACACCATATATTTT
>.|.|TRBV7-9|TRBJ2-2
CASRAWTEREELFF
TGTGCCAGCAGGGCCTGGACTGAGAGGGAGGAGCTGTTTTTT
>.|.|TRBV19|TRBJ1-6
CASSIGQGYSPLHF
TGTGCCAGTAGTATCGGGCAGGGTTATTCACCCCTCCACTTT
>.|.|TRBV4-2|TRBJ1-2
CASSQDLGRLNYGYTF
TGTGCCAGCAGCCAAGATTTAGGCAGACTTAACTATGGCTACACCTTC
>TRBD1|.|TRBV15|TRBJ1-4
CATGLDRDGVGKLFF
TGTGCCACCGGCCTCGACAGGGATGGGGTTGGAAAACTGTTTTTT
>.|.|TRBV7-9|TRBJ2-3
CASSFYPDTQYF
TGTGCCAGCAGCTTCTATCCGGATACGCAGTATTTT
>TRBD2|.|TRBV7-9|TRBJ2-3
CASSVAGDTDTQYF
TGTGCCAGCAGTGTGGCGGGGGACACAGATACGCAGTATTTT
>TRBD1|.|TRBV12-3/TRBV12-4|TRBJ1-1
CASSGQVEAFF
TGTGCCAGCAGTGGACAGGTTGAAGCTTTCTTT
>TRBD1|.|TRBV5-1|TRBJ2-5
CASSRTGTGGGETQYF
TGCGCCAGCAGCAGGACCGGGACAGGGGGCGGGGAGACCCAGTACTTC